What follows are 22 T cell receptor beta chains derived from one specimen sequenced in a study of identical twins. MiXCR, applied by TCRdb to the 5' RACE reads, yields one record per CDR3 protein. In the table there are some 660,000 distinct CDR3 sequences, over 8.5% of which are singletons. The sample was also linked to a second study, of yellow fever vaccine responses in identical twins.

Material for sequencing was PBMCs. These receptor sequences come from a woman aged 18-29 years in good health.

V usage is TRBV2 and J usage is TRBJ2-1; the match to TRBD2 covers 10 bases. The V segment lost 10 bases and the J segment 0 bases; nucleotides outside the gene matches: 15. CDR1 is SNHLY, CDR2 FYNNEI, per germline. The CDR3 covers 18 residues. CDR3 sequence reads: CATLTGTSEDSSYNEQFF. In nucleotides, the CDR3 is TGTGCCACTTTGACCGGGACTAGCGAGGATTCCTCCTACAATGAGCAGTTCTTC.

Many counts were recorded for this clonotype. Written as DNA, the CDR3 is TGTGCCAGCAGTTTAAGCGGTGACTACAATGAGCAGTTCTTC. This codes for CASSLSGDYNEQFF. The chain combines TRBV28 with TRBJ2-1; weak D call: TRBD2 (5 bases). The CDR3 sequence is 14 residues long. Germline CDR1 is MDHEN and CDR2 is SYDVKM. V lost 2 bases and J 3 bases, leaving 8 bases between the germline ends.

The sample holds many counts of this clonotype. V is TRBV12-3 or TRBV12-4 and J is TRBJ1-1; 7 bases line up with TRBD1. This CDR3 has 14 residues. Losses at the gene ends were 5 bases for V and 2 bases for J; bases not matched to a gene: 5. The CDR3 DNA is TGTGCCAGCAGTGCCAGGGGGGGAAACACTGAAGCTTTCTTT. Translating it yields CASSARGGNTEAFF.

The rearrangement joins TRBV7-2 to TRBJ1-2, with 8 bases that match TRBD1. Germline V CDR1 and CDR2: SGHTA, FQGNSA. The trim removed 4 bases at V and 4 bases at J, leaving 5 bases unmatched. The CDR3 totals 14 residues. Here the CDR3 reads CASSSDRGTYGYTF. The DNA of the CDR3 is TGTGCCAGCAGCTCCGACAGGGGAACCTATGGCTACACCTTC.

This chain connects TRBV12-3 or TRBV12-4 to TRBJ1-5; 7 nucleotides line up with TRBD1. This CDR3 is built from 14 residues. V trimming: 1 base; J trimming: 6 bases; junction bases outside the gene matches: 3. The CDR3 bases are TGTGCCAGCAGTTTAGAGGGGGCGCGTCAGCCCCAGCATTTT. Its protein is CASSLEGARQPQHF.

With regard to this clonotype: A much larger clonotype is one base distant, so this may be a read error. The chain uses TRBV20-1 and TRBJ2-2; 9 bases fit TRBD2. Germline CDR1 DFQATT, CDR2 SNEGSKA (reference sequence). This CDR3 has 16 residues. J lost 4 bases, V lost 6 bases, and 12 bases had no gene match. CDR3 bases: TGCAGTGCCGTCGGGCGAGCGGGAGGTCTCACCGGGGAGCTGTTTTTT. It yields the protein CSAVGRAGGLTGELFF.

The chain has TRBV29-1 and TRBJ2-1; 13 nucleotides align to TRBD2. This CDR3 is 13 amino acids long. Germline lookup yields CDR1 SQVTM and CDR2 ANQGSEA. The V gene end was trimmed by 4 bases and the J gene end by 14 bases; junction bases not matched to a gene: 8. The CDR3 DNA reads as TGCAGCGTTGTAGAGCGGACTAGCGGGAGTAAGTTCTTC. Residues: CSVVERTSGSKFF.

This clonotype showed up many times. The chain links TRBV5-5 to TRBJ2-3; 10 bases match TRBD2. Trimming removed 1 base from V and 3 bases from J; junction bases left unmatched: 5. Germline V gene lookup returns CDR1 SGHKS and CDR2 YYEKEE (reference sequence). The CDR3 runs 16 residues. The CDR3 DNA sequence: TGTGCCAGCAGCTTGCGGGGACTAGCGTTGACAGATACGCAGTATTTT. Translation gives CASSLRGLALTDTQYF.

This clonotype was recorded at least ten times. The chain carries TRBV7-2 and TRBJ2-5, with D uncertain. CDR3 size: 11 residues. Germline CDR1 SGHTA, CDR2 FQGNSA. The V end lost 3 bases, the J end lost 6 bases, and 5 bases lay between the germline ends. CDR3 in amino acids: CASSFRQTQYF. CDR3 DNA sequence: TGTGCCAGCAGCTTCCGGCAGACCCAGTACTTC.

There are many counts of this clonotype. The J gene is TRBJ2-3, the V gene TRBV3-1, with 10 bases that match TRBD2. The CDR3 sequence is 16 residues long. V shed 4 bases, J shed 3 bases, and the junction held 7 bases outside the gene matches. Germline V gene sequence: CDR1 LGHDT, CDR2 YNNKEL (reference sequence). The DNA for the CDR3 is TGTGCCAGCAGCCCCCAACTAGCGGGGTGGACAGATACGCAGTATTTT. Its protein is CASSPQLAGWTDTQYF.

A few counts support this clonotype. V usage is TRBV5-1 and J usage is TRBJ1-1, with 10 nucleotides matching TRBD1. The CDR3 totals 14 residues. The V gene's germline CDR1 is SGHRS and CDR2 YFSETQ. V lost 4 bases and J lost 10; bases outside the gene matches: 10. The CDR3 DNA reads as TGCGCCAGCAGCCAGACAGGGGGCGATTTGGGAGCTTTCTTT. Its protein is CASSQTGGDLGAFF.

The chain uses TRBV5-1 and TRBJ1-1; D remains ambiguous. Looked up from germline, CDR1 is SGHRS and CDR2 is YFSETQ. Between the trimmed V and J ends, which lost 0 bases and 4 bases, there was a span of 7 bases. The CDR3 contains 13 residues. The DNA of the CDR3 is TGCGCCAGCAGCTTGGAGGTATTCACTGAAGCTTTCTTT. Translating it yields CASSLEVFTEAFF.

This clonotype has more than one count but fewer than ten. This chain links TRBV27 with TRBJ2-7; D remains unclear. The length of the CDR3 is 13 residues. V was trimmed by 11 bases and J by 1 base, leaving 15 bases between them. Germline lookup yields CDR1 MNHEY and CDR2 SMNVEV (reference sequence). CDR3 loop: CAASRGSSYEQYF. For the CDR3, the DNA is TGTGCCGCCTCCCGAGGCAGTTCCTACGAGCAGTACTTC.

This clonotype was seen many times. The CDR3 reads CAWTSGALVAGELFF. In nucleotides, the CDR3 is TGTGCCTGGACCTCAGGGGCCCTAGTAGCCGGGGAGCTGTTTTTT. This chain connects TRBV30 to TRBJ2-2; D perhaps matches TRBD1 (6 bases). Germline values: CDR1 GTSNPN, CDR2 SVGIG (reference sequence). This CDR3 spans 15 amino acids. V lost 4 bases to trimming and J lost 6 bases, with 18 bases between them.

The chain is built from TRBV5-1 and TRBJ2-1, with D unclear. Trimming took 4 bases from V and 0 from J, leaving 8 bases between them. The germline gives CDR1 SGHRS, CDR2 YFSETQ. This CDR3 has 14 residues. The CDR3 loop reads CASSMNPSYNEQFF. CDR3 nucleotides: TGCGCCAGCAGCATGAACCCCTCCTACAATGAGCAGTTCTTC.

The chain is built from TRBV28 and TRBJ2-7; D ambiguous. This CDR3 has 13 amino acids. CDR1 is MDHEN and CDR2 is SYDVKM in the germline V gene. V was clipped by 7 bases and J by 4 bases, with 14 bases between them. The CDR3, as DNA: TGTGCCAGCACAGACGGTGTTGGGTACGAGCAGTACTTC. Protein: CASTDGVGYEQYF.

As to this clonotype: One end of the junction fails to match germline, which may point to a read error. The J gene is TRBJ2-5, the V gene TRBV2; 15 bases are shared with TRBD2. CDR1 SNHLY and CDR2 FYNNEI come from the germline V gene. The CDR3 is 18 residues long. CDR3 residues: CTSRLRSGTSGRSETQYF. The CDR3 nucleotides read TGTACCAGCAGACTCCGATCCGGGACTAGCGGGAGGAGTGAGACCCAGTACTTC.

This clonotype was detected only a few times. This rearrangement joins TRBV3-1 to TRBJ1-2; 10 bases are shared with TRBD1. V lost 7 bases and J lost 4; bases outside the gene matches: 3. Germline lookup yields CDR1 LGHDT and CDR2 YNNKEL (reference sequence). This CDR3 has 13 residues. The CDR3 here is CASTTGGIYGYTF. The CDR3 coding sequence is TGTGCCAGCACGACAGGGGGCATCTATGGCTACACCTTC.

This clonotype has ten or more counts. This sequence joins TRBV5-1 and TRBJ2-5, with 8 bases matching TRBD2. Germline V lookup: CDR1 SGHRS, CDR2 YFSETQ. V shed 3 bases and J 1 base; nucleotides not matched to a gene: 5. The CDR3 extends over 15 amino acids. The CDR3 loop reads CASSWTGGFQETQYF. DNA of the CDR3: TGCGCCAGCAGCTGGACGGGGGGGTTCCAAGAGACCCAGTACTTC. The entire variable domain, with the rest obtained from reference TRBV5-1 and TRBJ2-5, is as follows: KAGVTQTPRYLIKTRGQQVTLSCSPISGHRSVSWYQQTPGQGLQFLFEYFSETQRNKGNFPGRFSGRQFSNSRSEMNVSTLELGDSALYLCASSWTGGFQETQYFGPGTRLLVL.

The chain links TRBV27 to TRBJ2-1, with TRBD2 matching over 10 bases. J was trimmed by 7 bases and V by 4 bases; bases with no gene match: 16. The CDR3 is made up of 18 amino acids. Germline V gives CDR1 MNHEY, CDR2 SMNVEV (reference sequence). The CDR3 sequence is CASSSTTGWGTSVNEQFF. In DNA form, the CDR3 reads TGTGCCAGCAGTTCTACTACAGGGTGGGGGACTAGCGTAAATGAGCAGTTCTTC.

The table lists this clonotype with many counts. The J gene is TRBJ2-6, the V gene TRBV29-1; no clear D gene. The V gene lost 5 bases and the J gene lost 1 base, with 3 bases spanning the gap. Germline CDR1 and CDR2: SQVTM and ANQGSEA. There are 12 residues in the CDR3. CDR3 bases: TGCAGCGTTATTTCTGGGGCCAACGTCCTGACTTTC. Protein sequence: CSVISGANVLTF.

This clonotype was observed at least ten times. CDR3 nucleotide sequence: TGCGCCAGCAGCTTGACAGGGGAGACCGGGGAGCTGTTTTTT. This codes for CASSLTGETGELFF. The chain is built from TRBV5-1 and TRBJ2-2; TRBD1 agrees at 7 bases. This CDR3 spans 14 amino acids. Trimming cost V 1 base and J 5 bases; bases outside gene matches: 2. Germline assignment: CDR1 SGHRS and CDR2 YFSETQ.